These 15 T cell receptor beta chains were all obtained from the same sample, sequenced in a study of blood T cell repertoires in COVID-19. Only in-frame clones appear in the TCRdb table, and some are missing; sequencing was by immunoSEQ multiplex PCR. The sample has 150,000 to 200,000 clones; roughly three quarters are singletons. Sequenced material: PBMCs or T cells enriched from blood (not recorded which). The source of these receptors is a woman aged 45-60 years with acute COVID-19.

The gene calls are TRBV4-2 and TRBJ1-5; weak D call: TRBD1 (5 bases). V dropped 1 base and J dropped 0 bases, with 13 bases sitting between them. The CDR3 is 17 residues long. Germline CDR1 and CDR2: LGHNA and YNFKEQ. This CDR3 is CASSQGPGQSSNQPQHF. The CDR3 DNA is TGTGCCAGCAGCCAAGGACCAGGGCAGTCTAGCAATCAGCCCCAGCATTTT.

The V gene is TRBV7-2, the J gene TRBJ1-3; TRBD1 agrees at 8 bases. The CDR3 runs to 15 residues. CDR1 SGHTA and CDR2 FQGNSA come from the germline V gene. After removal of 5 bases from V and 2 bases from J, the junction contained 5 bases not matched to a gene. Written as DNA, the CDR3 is TGTGCCAGCAGCCCTGGACAGGGAACTGGAAACACCATATATTTT. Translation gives CASSPGQGTGNTIYF.

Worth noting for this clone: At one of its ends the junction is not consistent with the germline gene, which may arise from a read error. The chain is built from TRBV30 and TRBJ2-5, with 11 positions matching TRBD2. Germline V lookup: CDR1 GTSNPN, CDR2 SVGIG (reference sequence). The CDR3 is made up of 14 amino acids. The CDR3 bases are TGTGCCTCGAGTCGGGCTAGCGGGGGGGAGACCCAGTACTTC. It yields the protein CASSRASGGETQYF.

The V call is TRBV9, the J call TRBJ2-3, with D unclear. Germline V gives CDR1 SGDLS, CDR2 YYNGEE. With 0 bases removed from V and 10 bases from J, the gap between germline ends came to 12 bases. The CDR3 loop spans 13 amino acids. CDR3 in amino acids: CASSVVLQSAQYF. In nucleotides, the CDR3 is TGTGCCAGCAGCGTAGTGCTTCAATCGGCGCAGTATTTT.

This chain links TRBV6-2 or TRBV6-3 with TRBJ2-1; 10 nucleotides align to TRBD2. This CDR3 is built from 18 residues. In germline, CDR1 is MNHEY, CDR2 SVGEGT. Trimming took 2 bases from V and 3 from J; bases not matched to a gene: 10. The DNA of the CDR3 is TGTGCCAGCAGTTACCCAACTAGCGGGGTGGGGAACTACAATGAGCAGTTCTTC. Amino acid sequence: CASSYPTSGVGNYNEQFF.

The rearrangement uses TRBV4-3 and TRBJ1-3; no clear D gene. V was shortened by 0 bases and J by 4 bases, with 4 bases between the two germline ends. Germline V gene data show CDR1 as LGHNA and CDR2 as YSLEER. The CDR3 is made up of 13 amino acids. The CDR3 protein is CASSQDPGNTIYF. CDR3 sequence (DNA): TGCGCCAGCAGCCAAGATCCGGGAAACACCATATATTTT.

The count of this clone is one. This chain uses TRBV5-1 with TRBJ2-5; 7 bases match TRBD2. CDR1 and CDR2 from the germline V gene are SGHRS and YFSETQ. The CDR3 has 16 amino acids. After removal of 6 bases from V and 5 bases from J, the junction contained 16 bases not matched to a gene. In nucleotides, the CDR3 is TGCGCCAGCATTGGTGGGGAGCGGGGAGCCCGGGAGACCCAGTACTTC. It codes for CASIGGERGARETQYF.

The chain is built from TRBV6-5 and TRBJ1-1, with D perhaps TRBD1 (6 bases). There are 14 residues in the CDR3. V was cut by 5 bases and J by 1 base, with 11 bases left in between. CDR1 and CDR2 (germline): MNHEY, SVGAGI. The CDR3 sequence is CASSHMGQNTEAFF. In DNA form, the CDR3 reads TGTGCCAGCAGTCACATGGGACAGAACACTGAAGCTTTCTTT.

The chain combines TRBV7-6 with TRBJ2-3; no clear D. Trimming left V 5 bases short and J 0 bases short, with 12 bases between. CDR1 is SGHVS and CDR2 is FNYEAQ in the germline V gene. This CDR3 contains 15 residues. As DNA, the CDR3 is TGTGCCAGCAGCCCCGCCTCGGTGAGCACAGATACGCAGTATTTT. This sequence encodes CASSPASVSTDTQYF.

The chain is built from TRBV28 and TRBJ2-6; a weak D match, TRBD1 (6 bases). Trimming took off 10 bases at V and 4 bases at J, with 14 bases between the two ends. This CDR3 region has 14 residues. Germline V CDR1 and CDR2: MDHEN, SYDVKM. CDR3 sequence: CATQTGRGANVLTF. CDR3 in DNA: TGTGCCACCCAAACAGGGCGAGGGGCCAACGTCCTGACTTTC.

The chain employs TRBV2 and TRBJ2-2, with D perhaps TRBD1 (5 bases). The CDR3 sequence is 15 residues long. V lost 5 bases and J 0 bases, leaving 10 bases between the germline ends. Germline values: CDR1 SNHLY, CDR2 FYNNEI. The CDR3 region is CASSRQGSNTGELFF. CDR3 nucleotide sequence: TGTGCCAGCAGTCGCCAGGGTTCGAACACCGGGGAGCTGTTTTTT.

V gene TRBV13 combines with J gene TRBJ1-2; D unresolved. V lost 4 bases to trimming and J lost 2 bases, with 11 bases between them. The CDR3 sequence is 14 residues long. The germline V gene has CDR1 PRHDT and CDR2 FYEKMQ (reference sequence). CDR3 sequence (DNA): TGTGCCAGCAGCTCCGACGGGGAGAACTATGGCTACACCTTC. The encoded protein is CASSSDGENYGYTF.

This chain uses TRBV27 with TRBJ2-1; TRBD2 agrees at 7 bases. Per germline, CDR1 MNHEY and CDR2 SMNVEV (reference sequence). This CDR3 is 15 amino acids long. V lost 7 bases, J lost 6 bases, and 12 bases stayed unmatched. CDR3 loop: CASNPRRLAGNEQFF. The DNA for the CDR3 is TGTGCCAGCAACCCCCGACGATTAGCGGGCAATGAGCAGTTCTTC.

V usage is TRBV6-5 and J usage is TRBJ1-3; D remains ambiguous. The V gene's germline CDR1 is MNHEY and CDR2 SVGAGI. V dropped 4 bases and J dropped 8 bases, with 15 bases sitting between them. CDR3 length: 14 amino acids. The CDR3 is CASSLGPSGDTIYF. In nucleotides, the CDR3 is TGTGCCAGCAGTTTAGGGCCGTCGGGAGACACCATATATTTT.

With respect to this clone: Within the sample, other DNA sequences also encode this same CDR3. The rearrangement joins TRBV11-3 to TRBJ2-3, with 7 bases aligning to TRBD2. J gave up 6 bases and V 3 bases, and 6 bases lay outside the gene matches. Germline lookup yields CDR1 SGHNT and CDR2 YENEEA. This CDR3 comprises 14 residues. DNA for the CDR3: TGTGCCAGCAGCTTGGGGCAGGGAGGGGATACGCAGTATTTT. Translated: CASSLGQGGDTQYF.